This TCR beta chain was sequenced during a study of cytomegalovirus exposure and HLA in healthy donors (dated by TCRdb to about 2017). About the study as a whole: According to a later analysis, one platform produced both the roughly 110 validation repertoires and the 720 or so repertoires of the first cohort. The study aimed to test whether signatures of past pathogen exposure could be identified by cataloging public T cell receptors. In addition to the first cohort of 666 subjects, a separate validation cohort of about 120 different subjects was used. To predict cytomegalovirus infection status, the study combined high-throughput TCR immunosequencing, statistical association of individual TCRs with disease status, and machine learning. Results and caveats for the whole study, not just this receptor: Cytomegalovirus status was reported to be diagnosed by the classifier with high specificity and sensitivity in both the original and validation cohorts. A total of about 150 TCR beta chains were listed by the study as associated with cytomegalovirus. A few of the identified cytomegalovirus-associated TCR beta chains were confirmed in vitro to be specific for cytomegalovirus antigens. Across donors, most TCR sequences were observed very rarely, whereas some public TCRs were present in many individuals. Of the cluster scores, 90% to 95% were above 0 in a later analysis, which found that TCRs clustered in the first cohort also tended to co-occur in the 120 validation repertoires. It was suggested by the authors that the approach could potentially be generalized to other disease states and immunological phenotypes. All 120 or so repertoires were used to score co-occurrence in the validation cohort in a later analysis, because that analysis had no HLA typing for the cohort.

At the junction V is shortened by 4 bases and J by 2 bases; bases outside the gene matches: 3. For CDR1 and CDR2, the germline V gene (reference sequence) lists MNHNY and SVGAGI. Including the terminal cysteine and phenylalanine, the CDR3 comprises 14 residues. The read is trimmed to its CDR3 DNA, 42 bases read in frame from base 1. The library relied on the immunoSEQ multiplex PCR assay. The original pipeline was this. A statistical classification framework was built to diagnose cytomegalovirus status from the catalog of TCR beta chain sequences. The table comes from immuneACCESS by way of TCRdb, which keeps in-frame sequences with V and J called. Part of the clones is missing from these tables; in studies checked, under half for an unresolved V gene and the rest for unknown reasons. V and J calls and clone size follow that table, whereas D and trimming were derived from the DNA. This sample lists tens of thousands of clones; roughly 97% were detected once. The ten most abundant clones make up around 2.4% of the sample.

The donors belonged to the validation cohort of around 120 subjects, which was separate from the roughly 700-subject first cohort. For this clone: Its antigen has not been determined. No clone much larger than this one lies a single base away; base qualities are absent.

The rearrangement joined TRBV6-6 to TRBJ2-7, and TRBD1 matches 9 of the central bases. Sequencing used PBMCs. This receptor was identified in a man younger than 35 in good health and CMV-seronegative. The bases read TGTGCCAGCAGTTCCGGGACAGGGACCTACGAGCAGTACTTC. It specifies CASSSGTGTYEQYF.